Listed here are 30 T cell receptor beta chains from one sample, sequenced in a study of somatic mutations in cytotoxic T cells in rheumatoid arthritis. The data were produced by immunoSEQ multiplex PCR, yet TCRdb's version contains in-frame clones alone and is incomplete. The sample lists tens of thousands of clones; more than 75% were seen once. The specimen sequenced was CD8+ T cells sorted from blood. The source is an adult with rheumatoid arthritis.

The rearrangement links TRBV4-3 to TRBJ2-3; D uncertain. Germline values: CDR1 LGHNA, CDR2 YSLEER. The CDR3 covers 14 residues. V shed 0 bases and J shed 5 bases, with 9 bases lying between them. The CDR3 nucleotides are TGCGCCAGCAGCCAAGATAGGGCGAGAGATACGCAGTATTTT. This codes for CASSQDRARDTQYF.

The chain recombines TRBV28 with TRBJ2-1, with unresolved D. CDR3 length: 14 amino acids. Between the trimmed V and J ends, which lost 7 bases and 0 bases, there was a span of 10 bases. Germline CDR1 reads MDHEN; CDR2 reads SYDVKM. This chain's CDR3 is CASTTVDSYNEQFF. The CDR3 DNA reads as TGTGCCAGCACTACAGTGGACTCCTACAATGAGCAGTTCTTC.

This chain connects TRBV7-6 to TRBJ2-7; the match to TRBD2 covers 9 bases. This CDR3 contains 15 residues. Germline assignment: CDR1 SGHVS and CDR2 FNYEAQ. The V gene end was trimmed by 1 base and the J gene end by 6 bases; junction bases not matched to a gene: 7. Here the CDR3 DNA reads TGTGCCAGCAGCTTAGGTGGCGGGAGGGGGGGCGAGCAGTACTTC. It yields the protein CASSLGGGRGGEQYF.

CDR3 nucleotide sequence: TGTGCCTGGAGTGGCATCGGGACAGTTTCCTACGAGCAGTACTTC. It codes for CAWSGIGTVSYEQYF. The gene calls are TRBV30 and TRBJ2-7, with 7 bases lining up with TRBD1. The germline CDR1 and CDR2 sequences are GTSNPN and SVGIG (reference sequence). Trimming removed 1 base from V and 1 base from J; junction bases left unmatched: 7. This CDR3 is built from 15 residues.

This chain links TRBV19 with TRBJ2-2, with D possibly matching TRBD1 (5 bases). CDR3 length: 14 amino acids. Germline values: CDR1 LNHDA, CDR2 SQIVND (reference sequence). V was clipped by 6 bases and J by 3 bases, with 11 bases between them. The DNA of the CDR3 is TGTGCCAGTAGGCTAACAGGTCACACCGGGGAGCTGTTTTTT. It codes for CASRLTGHTGELFF.

V is TRBV6-1 and J is TRBJ1-2; no reliable D call. The CDR3 runs 12 residues. Germline loops: CDR1 MNHNS, CDR2 SASEGT. V lost 6 bases and J 5 bases, leaving 10 bases between the germline ends. This CDR3 reads CASSPDGYGYTF. The DNA of the CDR3 is TGTGCCAGCAGCCCGGACGGTTATGGCTACACCTTC.

This sequence joins TRBV15 and TRBJ2-7, with D possibly matching TRBD1 (6 bases). Germline V gives CDR1 LNHNV, CDR2 YYDKDF (reference sequence). The V end was cut by 1 base, the J end by 1 base, with 8 bases between. The CDR3 extends over 14 amino acids. CDR3 bases: TGTGCCACCAGCAGAGTGGACAGTTCCTACGAGCAGTACTTC. Amino acid sequence: CATSRVDSSYEQYF.

V is TRBV27 and J is TRBJ2-7; 9 bases are shared with TRBD1. The germline V gene encodes CDR1 MNHEY and CDR2 SMNVEV (reference sequence). This CDR3 is built from 16 residues. Trimming removed 3 bases from V and 0 bases from J; junction bases left unmatched: 6. Written as DNA, the CDR3 is TGTGCCAGCAGTTTCCTCGGGACAGGGAGCTCCTACGAGCAGTACTTC. It codes for CASSFLGTGSSYEQYF.

The chain couples TRBV6-1 to TRBJ2-7, with 7 bases aligning to TRBD2. There are 18 residues in the CDR3. With V trimmed by 0 bases and J by 3 bases, 14 bases remained unmatched. Germline values: CDR1 MNHNS, CDR2 SASEGT. The DNA of the CDR3 is TGTGCCAGCAGTGAAGCGCTGGCGGGCGGGGGACTACACTACGAGCAGTACTTC. Translation: CASSEALAGGGLHYEQYF.

V is TRBV27 and J is TRBJ2-1, with 11 bases fitting TRBD1. CDR1 MNHEY and CDR2 SMNVEV come from the germline V gene (reference sequence). The CDR3 consists of 15 residues. The V gene end was trimmed by 3 bases and the J gene end by 4 bases; junction bases not matched to a gene: 2. The CDR3 reads CASSFGQGAYNEQFF. CDR3 sequence (DNA): TGTGCCAGCAGTTTCGGACAGGGGGCGTACAATGAGCAGTTCTTC.

V is TRBV29-1 and J is TRBJ2-1, with a weak D call TRBD1 (5 bases). The CDR3 has 15 residues. Trimming shortened V by 1 base and J by 0 bases, and 10 bases separated the two germline ends. In germline, CDR1 is SQVTM, CDR2 ANQGSEA. As DNA, the CDR3 is TGCAGCGTTGAAGTCTCAGGGTTCTCCTACAATGAGCAGTTCTTC. It is translated as CSVEVSGFSYNEQFF.

The chain combines TRBV9 with TRBJ2-7; 8 bases map to TRBD1. V lost 4 bases and J lost 2; bases outside the gene matches: 11. Germline V gene data show CDR1 as SGDLS and CDR2 as YYNGEE. This CDR3 is 16 amino acids long. CDR3 residues: CASSTFRETGAYEQYF. The DNA for the CDR3 is TGTGCCAGCAGCACATTTAGGGAGACAGGGGCCTACGAGCAGTACTTC. Using reference TRBV9 and TRBJ2-7 for the parts outside the CDR3, the full variable domain is DSGVTQTPKHLITATGQRVTLRCSPRSGDLSVYWYQQSLDQGLQFLIQYYNGEERAKGNILERFSAQQFPDLHSELNLSSLELGDSALYFCASSTFRETGAYEQYFGPGTRLTVT.

This chain links TRBV9 with TRBJ1-2; TRBD1 aligns across 9 bases. The CDR3 has 19 residues. J lost 3 bases, V lost 2 bases, and 17 bases had no gene match. Germline V lookup: CDR1 SGDLS, CDR2 YYNGEE. The CDR3 sequence: CASSVTLIWTGDLYYGYTF. CDR3 in DNA: TGTGCCAGCAGCGTGACCCTAATTTGGACAGGGGACCTCTACTATGGCTACACCTTC. Drawing the rest from reference TRBV9 and TRBJ1-2, the complete variable domain is DSGVTQTPKHLITATGQRVTLRCSPRSGDLSVYWYQQSLDQGLQFLIQYYNGEERAKGNILERFSAQQFPDLHSELNLSSLELGDSALYFCASSVTLIWTGDLYYGYTFGSGTRLTVV.

CDR3 residues: CASSIDLRGYGELFF. Written as DNA, the CDR3 is TGTGCCAGTAGTATAGATCTGCGAGGGTACGGGGAGCTGTTTTTT. The chain links TRBV19 to TRBJ2-2; TRBD2 might be the D (5 bases). CDR3 length: 15 residues. In germline, CDR1 is LNHDA, CDR2 SQIVND (reference sequence). V dropped 0 bases and J dropped 7 bases, with 12 bases sitting between them.

The CDR3 sequence: CASSVEFPLEQYF. The CDR3 DNA reads TGCGCCAGCAGTGTAGAATTCCCCCTCGAGCAGTACTTC. This rearrangement joins TRBV10-2 to TRBJ2-7; the D is unclear. V was pared by 4 bases and J by 6 bases, with 13 bases between. The CDR3 loop spans 13 amino acids. Germline CDR1 and CDR2: WSHSY and SAAADI.

This chain connects TRBV30 to TRBJ2-3, with a tentative D call TRBD2 (6 bases). CDR1 is GTSNPN, CDR2 SVGIG, per germline (reference sequence). The CDR3 sequence is 13 residues long. The V end was cut by 3 bases, the J end by 0 bases, with 7 bases between. CDR3 sequence (DNA): TGTGCCTGGAGAGCGGGTAGCACAGATACGCAGTATTTT. Translated: CAWRAGSTDTQYF. Drawing the rest from reference TRBV30 and TRBJ2-3, the complete variable domain is SQTIHQWPATLVQPVGSPLSLECTVEGTSNPNLYWYRQAAGRGLQLLFYSVGIGQISSEVPQNLSASRPQDRQFILSSKKLLLSDSGFYLCAWRAGSTDTQYFGPGTRLTVL.

CDR3 in DNA: TGTGCCAGTCATTTGCGGGGGGGAGAGCAGTACTTC. As protein: CASHLRGGEQYF. The chain uses TRBV5-5 and TRBJ2-7; TRBD2 aligns across 9 bases. Germline CDR1 SGHKS, CDR2 YYEKEE (reference sequence). V was clipped by 8 bases and J by 7 bases; unmatched bases: 7. This CDR3 comprises 12 residues.

The chain joins TRBV5-1 to TRBJ1-5, with D tentatively TRBD1 (6 bases). This CDR3 spans 14 amino acids. The V gene's germline CDR1 is SGHRS and CDR2 YFSETQ. Trimming left V 0 bases short and J 2 bases short, with 6 bases between. CDR3 in amino acids: CASSLEGGNQPQHF. The CDR3 DNA sequence: TGCGCCAGCAGCTTGGAGGGGGGCAATCAGCCCCAGCATTTT.

The chain has TRBV7-6 and TRBJ2-2, with D perhaps TRBD2 (5 bases). V lost 5 bases to trimming and J lost 5 bases, with 12 bases between them. This CDR3 has 14 residues. Germline V gives CDR1 SGHVS, CDR2 FNYEAQ. Here the CDR3 DNA reads TGTGCCAGCAGCCCTAATGGAGGTACCGGGGAGCTGTTTTTT. It translates to CASSPNGGTGELFF.

This chain uses TRBV9 with TRBJ1-5; 7 nucleotides line up with TRBD1. This CDR3 is built from 17 residues. With V trimmed by 3 bases and J by 4 bases, 13 bases remained unmatched. The germline V gene encodes CDR1 SGDLS and CDR2 YYNGEE. The CDR3 bases are TGTGCCAGCAGCGAATATAGGGGGCGAGGTATTAATCAGCCCCAGCATTTT. This codes for CASSEYRGRGINQPQHF.

The V call is TRBV19, the J call TRBJ2-1; no clear D. Germline V gene data show CDR1 as LNHDA and CDR2 as SQIVND (reference sequence). The CDR3 has 12 amino acids. Between the trimmed V and J ends, which lost 3 bases and 7 bases, there was a span of 7 bases. The CDR3 bases are TGTGCCAGTAGTATCGGCGTGAATGAGCAGTTCTTC. The encoded protein is CASSIGVNEQFF.

The V call is TRBV2, the J call TRBJ2-7; perhaps TRBD2 as D (6 bases). The CDR3 is made up of 18 amino acids. V was shortened by 5 bases and J by 6 bases, with 29 bases between the two germline ends. The germline V gene has CDR1 SNHLY and CDR2 FYNNEI. CDR3 in amino acids: CASSQSHRGRGIGTEQYF. CDR3 nucleotides: TGTGCCAGCAGTCAATCCCACCGGGGACGGGGGATAGGGACCGAGCAGTACTTC.

This clone was seen a handful of times. V is TRBV27 and J is TRBJ1-6; D gene unclear. This CDR3 spans 15 amino acids. The ends were cut back, 0 bases at V and 4 bases at J, with 7 bases in the middle. Germline assignment: CDR1 MNHEY and CDR2 SMNVEV (reference sequence). CDR3 residues: CASSLSKGYNSPLHF. The CDR3 DNA reads as TGTGCCAGCAGTTTATCGAAGGGTTATAATTCACCCCTCCACTTT.

The rearrangement links TRBV29-1 to TRBJ2-5; a weak D match, TRBD2 (6 bases). TRBJ2-7 explains the end of the DNA better; the J call may be wrong. The CDR3 has 13 residues. Germline CDR1 reads SQVTM; CDR2 reads ANQGSEA. The CDR3 nucleotides are TGCAGCGTTGGGCCGGGGGTGCCCTACGAGCAGTACTTC. The encoded protein is CSVGPGVPYEQYF.

CDR3 nucleotides: TGTGCCAGCAGCCAGTATAGCAATCAGCCCCAGCATTTT. The encoded protein is CASSQYSNQPQHF. The rearrangement joins TRBV4-2 to TRBJ1-5; the D is unclear. V was trimmed by 3 bases and J by 0 bases, leaving 3 bases between them. The CDR3 has 13 residues. Germline CDR1 is LGHNA and CDR2 is YNFKEQ.

The chain carries TRBV7-8 and TRBJ2-6, with a tentative D call TRBD2 (6 bases). The CDR3 contains 16 residues. Trimming left V 1 base short and J 0 bases short, with 7 bases between. Germline CDR1 SGHVS, CDR2 FQNEAQ. As DNA, the CDR3 is TGTGCCAGCAGCTTAGGGACTATCTCTGGGGCCAACGTCCTGACTTTC. Amino acids: CASSLGTISGANVLTF.

V is TRBV28 and J is TRBJ2-1; D is possibly TRBD1 (5 bases). There are 16 residues in the CDR3. The germline gives CDR1 MDHEN, CDR2 SYDVKM. V shed 6 bases and J shed 2 bases, with 17 bases lying between them. The CDR3 sequence: CASSSYRTRTYNEQFF. CDR3 sequence (DNA): TGTGCCAGCAGCTCTTACCGGACAAGAACCTACAATGAGCAGTTCTTC.

V usage is TRBV5-4 and J usage is TRBJ1-2, with a weak D call TRBD1 (5 bases). Germline loops: CDR1 SGHNT, CDR2 YYREEE (reference sequence). V dropped 4 bases and J dropped 7 bases, with 8 bases sitting between them. This CDR3 contains 11 residues. The CDR3: CASSGGGGYTF. DNA of the CDR3: TGTGCCAGCAGCGGGGGGGGTGGCTACACCTTC.

This clone showed up just once. DNA for the CDR3: TGTGCCAGCAGTGAAATGGGTCCGGGGGAGGTCGGTACCGGGGAGCTGTTTTTT. This translates into CASSEMGPGEVGTGELFF. The V gene is TRBV2, the J gene TRBJ2-2, with a possible D match to TRBD2 (6 bases). CDR1 SNHLY and CDR2 FYNNEI come from the germline V gene. CDR3 size: 18 residues. Trimming shortened V by 2 bases and J by 5 bases, and 21 bases separated the two germline ends. Filled out from reference TRBV2 and TRBJ2-2, the complete variable domain reads EPEVTQTPSHQVTQMGQEVILRCVPISNHLYFYWYRQILGQKVEFLVSFYNNEISEKSEIFDDQFSVERPDGSNFTLKIRSTKLEDSAMYFCASSEMGPGEVGTGELFFGEGSRLTVL.

This clone came up a few times. The chain links TRBV7-9 to TRBJ2-7; possible D gene TRBD2, 6 bases. The germline gives CDR1 SEHNR, CDR2 FQNEAQ (reference sequence). This CDR3 has 12 amino acids. Trimming stripped 2 bases from V and 7 bases from J, with 9 bases between. Here the CDR3 DNA reads TGTGCCAGCAGCTTAAAAAGCGGGGAGCAGTACTTC. This codes for CASSLKSGEQYF.